The 21 T cell receptor beta chains in this list originate from one sample, sequenced in a study of blood T cell repertoires in COVID-19. This table comes from immunoSEQ multiplex PCR, and its TCRdb copy is limited to in-frame clones, with some not included. The sample lists roughly 250,000 clones; about 87% were seen once. The specimen was peripheral blood. The source is a woman aged 40-49 years with acute or convalescent COVID-19.

The rearrangement links TRBV29-1 to TRBJ1-2, with a tentative D call TRBD1 (6 bases). The CDR3 sequence is 14 residues long. In germline, CDR1 is SQVTM, CDR2 ANQGSEA. The ends were cut back, 7 bases at V and 4 bases at J, with 19 bases in the middle. CDR3 region: CSGWSSQGRYGYTF. CDR3 DNA sequence: TGCAGCGGGTGGTCCTCCCAGGGGCGCTATGGCTACACCTTC.

The sample holds many counts of this clone. The chain recombines TRBV5-4 with TRBJ1-1; a weak D match, TRBD1 (6 bases). Germline-derived CDR1 and CDR2 are SGHNT and YYREEE (reference sequence). There are 14 residues in the CDR3. V was trimmed by 4 bases and J by 3 bases, leaving 13 bases between them. CDR3 coding DNA: TGTGCCAGCAGCCCCAACCCAGGGGACACTGAAGCTTTCTTT. Translated, it gives CASSPNPGDTEAFF. The full variable domain, with the rest looked up from reference TRBV5-4 and TRBJ1-1, is ETGVTQSPTHLIKTRGQQVTLRCSSQSGHNTVSWYQQALGQGPQFIFQYYREEENGRGNFPPRFSGLQFPNYSSELNVNALELDDSALYLCASSPNPGDTEAFFGQGTRLTVV.

This clone was seen only once. This chain joins TRBV11-2 and TRBJ1-3; D remains unclear. Germline V gene data show CDR1 as SGHAT and CDR2 as FQNNGV. V gave up 1 base and J gave up 6 bases, with 4 bases separating them. The CDR3 has 12 amino acids. The CDR3 loop is CASSLGENTIYF. The CDR3 DNA is TGTGCCAGCAGCTTAGGAGAAAACACCATATATTTT. Filled out from reference TRBV11-2 and TRBJ1-3, the complete variable domain reads EAGVAQSPRYKIIEKRQSVAFWCNPISGHATLYWYQQILGQGPKLLIQFQNNGVVDDSQLPKDRFSAERLKGVDSTLKIQPAKLEDSAVYLCASSLGENTIYFGEGSWLTVV.

The gene calls are TRBV19 and TRBJ1-2, with a tentative D call TRBD1 (5 bases). V shed 6 bases and J shed 2 bases, with 13 bases lying between them. CDR1 and CDR2 (germline): LNHDA, SQIVND (reference sequence). The CDR3 covers 14 residues. CDR3 nucleotide sequence: TGTGCCAGTAGGTGGACACAGAGAAACTATGGCTACACCTTC. It codes for CASRWTQRNYGYTF.

This clone was seen just once. The chain has TRBV11-2 and TRBJ1-3, with D hard to call. The V gene's germline CDR1 is SGHAT and CDR2 FQNNGV. The V gene lost 6 bases and the J gene lost 2 bases, with 14 bases spanning the gap. This CDR3 contains 15 residues. Written as DNA, the CDR3 is TGTGCCAGCAGTTCCGGCGCGGGCCCTGGAAACACCATATATTTT. It codes for CASSSGAGPGNTIYF.

The chain combines TRBV4-1 with TRBJ2-5; a possible D gene is TRBD1 (6 bases). CDR1 and CDR2 (germline): MGHRA, YSYEKL. The CDR3 length is 19 residues. Trimming took 0 bases from V and 1 from J, leaving 21 bases between them. The CDR3: CASSQDGGTGQGSQETQYF. DNA for the CDR3: TGCGCCAGCAGCCAAGATGGGGGAACAGGTCAGGGGAGCCAAGAGACCCAGTACTTC.

The chain links TRBV5-6 to TRBJ2-7, with 8 bases that match TRBD1. V was pared by 3 bases and J by 9 bases, with 2 bases of the junction left unmatched. The CDR3 has 11 residues. The germline gives CDR1 SGHDT, CDR2 YYEEEE. CDR3 residues: CASSSGQGQYV. The CDR3 nucleotides read TGTGCCAGCAGCTCAGGACAGGGGCAGTACGTC.

This chain uses TRBV2 with TRBJ1-1; D may be TRBD1 (6 bases). Between the trimmed V and J ends, which lost 5 bases and 4 bases, there was a span of 14 bases. This CDR3 spans 14 amino acids. Germline lookup yields CDR1 SNHLY and CDR2 FYNNEI. The CDR3 protein is CASSTQGYGTEAFF. The CDR3 nucleotides read TGTGCCAGCAGTACCCAGGGGTATGGCACTGAAGCTTTCTTT.

The rearrangement joins TRBV4-1 to TRBJ2-6; possibly TRBD2 for D (6 bases). The germline V gene encodes CDR1 MGHRA and CDR2 YSYEKL. Trimming removed 1 base at V and 7 bases at J, with 11 bases between. The CDR3 runs 15 residues. CDR3 amino acids: CASSQGEAFANVLTF. The CDR3 DNA follows: TGCGCCAGCAGCCAAGGGGAGGCCTTTGCCAACGTCCTGACTTTC.

In its sample, this clone was seen once. The chain recombines TRBV2 with TRBJ1-2; TRBD1 agrees at 9 bases. CDR1 is SNHLY, CDR2 FYNNEI, per germline. This CDR3 has 12 residues. The junction had 4 bases not matched to a gene; V was cut back by 8 bases and J by 6 bases. Written as DNA, the CDR3 is TGTGCCAGCGGGGACAGGGATCATGGCTACACCTTC. Its protein is CASGDRDHGYTF.

The chain combines TRBV4-2 with TRBJ2-3; D might be TRBD2 (7 bases). The V gene's germline CDR1 is LGHNA and CDR2 YNFKEQ. V lost 1 base to trimming and J lost 2 bases, with 19 bases between them. The CDR3 runs to 18 residues. CDR3 protein: CASSQGMGGRTATDTQYF. The DNA for the CDR3 is TGTGCCAGCAGCCAAGGCATGGGAGGGAGGACAGCCACAGATACGCAGTATTTT.

The chain couples TRBV6-6 to TRBJ2-3; no definite D call. Germline assignment: CDR1 MNHNY and CDR2 SVGAGI (reference sequence). Trimming left V 6 bases short and J 3 bases short, with 10 bases between. This CDR3 is built from 13 residues. CDR3 amino acids: CASSYRFTDTQYF. The CDR3 DNA reads TGTGCCAGCAGCTACCGGTTTACAGATACGCAGTATTTT.

CDR3 sequence (DNA): TGTGCCAGCAGCCAAGCTGGGACACCGTATGGCTACACCTTC. This translates into CASSQAGTPYGYTF. The chain is built from TRBV14 and TRBJ1-2; perhaps TRBD1 as D (6 bases). The CDR3 extends over 14 amino acids. CDR1 and CDR2 from the germline V gene are SGHDN and FVKESK. V was clipped by 1 base and J by 5 bases, with 11 bases between them.

The gene calls are TRBV2 and TRBJ1-2; 8 nucleotides align to TRBD1. Trimming at V came to 1 base and at J to 7 bases, leaving 5 bases not matched to a gene. Germline V CDR1 and CDR2: SNHLY, FYNNEI. CDR3 length: 14 amino acids. The CDR3, as DNA: TGTGCCAGCAGTGAAGGTCGGACAGGGCGTGGCTACACCTTC. Translated, it gives CASSEGRTGRGYTF.

CDR3: CASSFGASGGTNTGELFF. CDR3 bases: TGCGCCAGCAGCTTTGGTGCTAGCGGGGGGACTAACACCGGGGAGCTGTTTTTT. The chain links TRBV5-1 to TRBJ2-2, with 11 positions matching TRBD2. There are 18 residues in the CDR3. J was trimmed by 2 bases and V by 2 bases; bases with no gene match: 8. The germline gives CDR1 SGHRS, CDR2 YFSETQ.

This sequence joins TRBV5-8 and TRBJ1-4; no reliable D call. Between the trimmed V and J ends, which lost 0 bases and 4 bases, there was a span of 22 bases. Germline CDR1 reads SGHTS; CDR2 reads YDEGEE. CDR3 length: 19 amino acids. CDR3 sequence: CASSLEPITAAGYNEKLFF. The CDR3 nucleotides are TGTGCCAGCAGCTTGGAGCCAATTACTGCAGCGGGGTATAATGAAAAACTGTTTTTT.

The V and J genes are TRBV28 and TRBJ2-7, with TRBD2 matching 12 bases. The V gene's germline CDR1 is MDHEN and CDR2 SYDVKM. CDR3 size: 15 residues. After removal of 3 bases from V and 6 bases from J, the junction contained 6 bases not matched to a gene. The CDR3 here is CASSFRASGRGEQYV. For the CDR3, the DNA is TGTGCCAGCAGTTTTAGAGCTAGCGGGAGGGGCGAGCAGTACGTC.

This clone occurred once. The rearrangement joins TRBV6-5 to TRBJ2-3; 9 positions agree with TRBD1. CDR1 is MNHEY, CDR2 SVGAGI, per germline. The CDR3 length is 14 residues. The J segment lost 2 bases and the V segment lost 6 bases, leaving 3 bases of the junction unmatched. The CDR3 DNA is TGTGCCAGCAGCGGGACAGGGCACACAGATACGCAGTATTTT. Translation: CASSGTGHTDTQYF.

The chain uses TRBV11-2 and TRBJ2-5; a possible D gene is TRBD2 (5 bases). Looked up from germline, CDR1 is SGHAT and CDR2 is FQNNGV. The CDR3 spans 17 residues. V was shortened by 6 bases and J by 4 bases, with 24 bases between the two germline ends. The CDR3 DNA follows: TGTGCCAGCAGGTCCACTGACATACTCTCTAGCCGAGAGACCCAGTACTTC. Its protein product is CASRSTDILSSRETQYF.

This clone was picked up a small number of times. This chain connects TRBV9 to TRBJ1-3; a weak D match, TRBD1 (5 bases). CDR3 length equals 17 residues. The germline V gene encodes CDR1 SGDLS and CDR2 YYNGEE. Trimming cost V 3 bases and J 4 bases, with 20 bases left between them. The CDR3 coding sequence is TGTGCCAGCAGCGAATCCGCCGGGACTGGGTTGGGAAACACCATATATTTT. Residues: CASSESAGTGLGNTIYF.

This chain uses TRBV7-9 with TRBJ2-7; a weak D match, TRBD1 (5 bases). Germline CDR1 reads SEHNR; CDR2 reads FQNEAQ (reference sequence). This CDR3 has 13 amino acids. Trimming left V 4 bases short and J 3 bases short, with 10 bases between. In nucleotides, the CDR3 is TGTGCCAGCAGCTCGGCAGGGCTCTACGAGCAGTACGTC. It is translated as CASSSAGLYEQYV.